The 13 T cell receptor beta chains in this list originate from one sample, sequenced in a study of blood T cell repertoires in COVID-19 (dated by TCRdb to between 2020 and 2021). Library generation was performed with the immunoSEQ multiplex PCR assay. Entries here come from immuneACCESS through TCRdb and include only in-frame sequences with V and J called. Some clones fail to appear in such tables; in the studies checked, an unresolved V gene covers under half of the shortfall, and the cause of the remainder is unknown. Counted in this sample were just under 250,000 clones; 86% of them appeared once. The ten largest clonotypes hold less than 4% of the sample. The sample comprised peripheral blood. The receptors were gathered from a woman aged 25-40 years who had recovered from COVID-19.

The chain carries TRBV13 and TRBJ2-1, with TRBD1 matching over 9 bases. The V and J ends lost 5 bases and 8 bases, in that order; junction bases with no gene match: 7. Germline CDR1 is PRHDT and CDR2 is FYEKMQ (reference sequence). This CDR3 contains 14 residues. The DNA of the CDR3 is TGTGCCAGCAGCATTCCTACAGGGGGCTATGAGCAGTTCTTC. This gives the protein CASSIPTGGYEQFF.

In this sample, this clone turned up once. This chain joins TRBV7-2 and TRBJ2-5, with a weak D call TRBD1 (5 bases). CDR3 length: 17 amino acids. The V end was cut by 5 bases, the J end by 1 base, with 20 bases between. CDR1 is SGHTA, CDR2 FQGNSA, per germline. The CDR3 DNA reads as TGTGCCAGCAGCCTATTGCCTCGCAACAGGCCCCAAGAGACCCAGTACTTC. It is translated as CASSLLPRNRPQETQYF.

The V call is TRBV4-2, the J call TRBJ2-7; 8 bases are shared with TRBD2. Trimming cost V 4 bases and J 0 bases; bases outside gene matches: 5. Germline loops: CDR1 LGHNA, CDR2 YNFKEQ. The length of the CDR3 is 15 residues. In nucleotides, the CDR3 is TGTGCCAGCAGCCCAGCGGGGGCGAGCTCCTACGAGCAGTACTTC. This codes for CASSPAGASSYEQYF.

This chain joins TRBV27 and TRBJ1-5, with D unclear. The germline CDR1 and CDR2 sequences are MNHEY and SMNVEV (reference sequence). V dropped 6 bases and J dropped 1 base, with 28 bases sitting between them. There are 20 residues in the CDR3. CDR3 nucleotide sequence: TGTGCCAGCAGACCCATCCGCCAGGCAACTCCCCGCCTGAGCAATCAGCCCCAGCATTTT. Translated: CASRPIRQATPRLSNQPQHF.

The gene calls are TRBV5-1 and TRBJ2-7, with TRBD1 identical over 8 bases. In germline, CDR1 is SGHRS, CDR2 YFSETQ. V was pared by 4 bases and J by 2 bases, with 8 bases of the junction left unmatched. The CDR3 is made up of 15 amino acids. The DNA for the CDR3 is TGCGCCAGCAGCCCGAGACAGGGGACCACCTACGAGCAGTACTTC. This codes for CASSPRQGTTYEQYF.

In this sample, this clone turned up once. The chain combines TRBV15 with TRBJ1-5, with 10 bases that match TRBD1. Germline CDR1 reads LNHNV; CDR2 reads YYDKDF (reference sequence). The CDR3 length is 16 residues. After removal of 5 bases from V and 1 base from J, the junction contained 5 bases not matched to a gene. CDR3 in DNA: TGTGCCACCAGCCGGACAGGGGGAACAAGCAATCAGCCCCAGCATTTT. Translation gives CATSRTGGTSNQPQHF.

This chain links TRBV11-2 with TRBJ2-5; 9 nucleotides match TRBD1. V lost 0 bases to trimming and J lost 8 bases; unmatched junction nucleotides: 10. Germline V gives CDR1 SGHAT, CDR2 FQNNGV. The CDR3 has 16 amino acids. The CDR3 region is CASSLDSGTGFSTQYF. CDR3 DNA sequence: TGTGCCAGCAGCTTAGATTCCGGGACAGGGTTTTCAACCCAGTACTTC.

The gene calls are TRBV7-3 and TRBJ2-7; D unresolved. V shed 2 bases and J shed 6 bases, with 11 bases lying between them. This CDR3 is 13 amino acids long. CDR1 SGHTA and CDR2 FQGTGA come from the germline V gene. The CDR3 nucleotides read TGTGCCAGCAGCTTAGAGCCCCTATCCGAGCAGTACTTC. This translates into CASSLEPLSEQYF.

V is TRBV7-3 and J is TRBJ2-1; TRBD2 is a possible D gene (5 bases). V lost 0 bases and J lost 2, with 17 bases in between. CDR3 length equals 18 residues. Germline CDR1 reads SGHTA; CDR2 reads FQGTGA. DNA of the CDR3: TGTGCCAGCAGCTTAACGATCTTCGTCCGGACTGCCTACAATGAGCAGTTCTTC. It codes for CASSLTIFVRTAYNEQFF.

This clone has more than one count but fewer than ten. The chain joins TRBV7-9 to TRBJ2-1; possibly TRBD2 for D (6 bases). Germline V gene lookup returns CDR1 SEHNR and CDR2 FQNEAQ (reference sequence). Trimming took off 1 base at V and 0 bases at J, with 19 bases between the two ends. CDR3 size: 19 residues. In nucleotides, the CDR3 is TGTGCCAGCAGCTTAGGTGTAAAGCGGGCCCAAAGCTCCTACAATGAGCAGTTCTTC. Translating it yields CASSLGVKRAQSSYNEQFF.

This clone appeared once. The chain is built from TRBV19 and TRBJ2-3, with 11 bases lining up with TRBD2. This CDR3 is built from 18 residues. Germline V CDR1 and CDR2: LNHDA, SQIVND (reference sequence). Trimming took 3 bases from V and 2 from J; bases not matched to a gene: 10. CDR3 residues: CASSIGLAGGPPTDTQYF. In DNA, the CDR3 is TGTGCCAGTAGTATCGGTCTAGCGGGGGGCCCGCCCACAGATACGCAGTATTTT.

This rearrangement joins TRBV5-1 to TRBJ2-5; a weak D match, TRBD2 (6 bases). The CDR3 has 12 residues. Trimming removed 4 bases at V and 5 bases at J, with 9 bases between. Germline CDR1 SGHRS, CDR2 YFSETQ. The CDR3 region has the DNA TGCGCCAGCAGCCCCCGGGGGGAGACCCAGTACTTC. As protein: CASSPRGETQYF.

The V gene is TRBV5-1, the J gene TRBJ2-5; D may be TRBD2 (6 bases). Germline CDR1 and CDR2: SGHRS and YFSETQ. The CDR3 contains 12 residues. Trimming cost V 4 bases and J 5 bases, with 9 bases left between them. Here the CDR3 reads CASSRAGETQYF. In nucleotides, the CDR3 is TGCGCCAGCAGCCGGGCGGGGGAGACCCAGTACTTC.